Presented here are 5 T cell receptor beta chains from one specimen sequenced in a study of blood T cell repertoires in COVID-19. Sequenced by immunoSEQ multiplex PCR; TCRdb stores in-frame clones only, minus some. The sample holds a few hundred thousand clones, 88% seen once. Input material: PBMCs or T cells enriched from blood (not recorded which). These TCRs come from a woman aged 40 to 49 with acute COVID-19.

The chain carries TRBV4-1 and TRBJ2-7, with TRBD1 matching 9 bases. V shed 1 base, J shed 9 bases, and the junction held 7 bases outside the gene matches. The CDR3 is 14 residues long. Germline CDR1 is MGHRA and CDR2 is YSYEKL. In nucleotides, the CDR3 is TGCGCCAGCAGCCAAGTCGGGACAGGGAATGGGCAGTACTTC. Encoded protein: CASSQVGTGNGQYF.

Regarding this clone: At the DNA level, this CDR3 is encoded by other sequences in the same sample as well. The J gene is TRBJ2-5, the V gene TRBV7-9; TRBD2 might be the D (6 bases). This CDR3 region has 14 residues. Germline loops: CDR1 SEHNR, CDR2 FQNEAQ (reference sequence). Trimming shortened V by 5 bases and J by 4 bases, and 14 bases separated the two germline ends. The CDR3, as DNA: TGTGCCAGCAGCCCCGGGACTCCGGGAGAGACCCAGTACTTC. Protein sequence: CASSPGTPGETQYF.

J is TRBJ2-1 and V is TRBV5-1; 13 nucleotides align to TRBD2. Trimming cost V 0 bases and J 9 bases; bases outside gene matches: 9. This CDR3 is 17 amino acids long. Germline assignment: CDR1 SGHRS and CDR2 YFSETQ. The CDR3 nucleotides read TGCGCCAGCAGCTTGGTACTAGCGGGAGGGCCAGCAGGTGAGCAGTTCTTC. It translates to CASSLVLAGGPAGEQFF.

The chain has TRBV30 and TRBJ1-1; no firm D call. The CDR3 has 12 amino acids. Trimming stripped 4 bases from V and 1 base from J, with 7 bases between. Germline-derived CDR1 and CDR2 are GTSNPN and SVGIG (reference sequence). CDR3 DNA: TGTGCCTGGACTAGAGAGAACACTGAAGCTTTCTTT. Its translation: CAWTRENTEAFF.

The chain carries TRBV30 and TRBJ1-1; D is ambiguous. V lost 0 bases and J 10 bases, leaving 12 bases between the germline ends. CDR1 is GTSNPN and CDR2 is SVGIG in the germline V gene (reference sequence). The CDR3 extends over 12 amino acids. The CDR3 DNA follows: TGTGCCTGGAGTGTATATCTCTCCGGAGCTTTCTTT. Encoded protein: CAWSVYLSGAFF.